These T cell receptor beta chains were read from a single sample in a study of blood T cell repertoires in COVID-19. The table came from immunoSEQ multiplex PCR; TCRdb's copy has only in-frame clones and leaves some out. Of fewer than 250,000 clones listed, just under 85% are singletons. The sample was peripheral blood. These receptors were taken from a woman in her 70s with active or convalescent COVID-19. The conserved cysteine and the conserved F or W are not part of the CDR3 here.

CDR3aa: ASSFRSSGRENEQF; v_gene: TRBV5-1; j_gene: TRBJ2-1
CDR3aa: ASSLIGGTTEAF; v_gene: TRBV7-3; j_gene: TRBJ1-1
CDR3aa: ASGYQGAATEAF; v_gene: TRBV27; j_gene: TRBJ1-1
CDR3aa: ASSLFPYTEAF; v_gene: TRBV5-6; j_gene: TRBJ1-1
CDR3aa: SVGRGGTTEAF; v_gene: TRBV29-1; j_gene: TRBJ1-1
CDR3aa: ASASHQGIVTEAF; v_gene: TRBV5-1; j_gene: TRBJ1-1
CDR3aa: ATSYSGNSYNEQF; v_gene: TRBV7-8; j_gene: TRBJ2-1
CDR3aa: ASRGGSIERDEQF; v_gene: TRBV5-1; j_gene: TRBJ2-1
CDR3aa: ASSQVGTSGNEQF; v_gene: TRBV4-1; j_gene: TRBJ2-1
CDR3aa: ASSVVPYGVNEQF; v_gene: TRBV9; j_gene: TRBJ2-1
CDR3aa: ASSRSAGPPTTGELF; v_gene: TRBV18; j_gene: TRBJ2-2
CDR3aa: ASSLEGTGGDEQF; v_gene: TRBV5-1; j_gene: TRBJ2-1
CDR3aa: ASSISHTNYGYT; v_gene: TRBV19; j_gene: TRBJ1-2
CDR3aa: ASWTAGDIYEQY; v_gene: TRBV6-5; j_gene: TRBJ2-7
CDR3aa: ASSTHPGLAGDSSYEQY; v_gene: TRBV9; j_gene: TRBJ2-7
CDR3aa: ASSILSWTPHRNSPLH; v_gene: TRBV19; j_gene: TRBJ1-6
CDR3aa: ASGLVEDRPDLT; v_gene: TRBV12-5; j_gene: TRBJ2-6
CDR3aa: ASSLKETAQETQY; v_gene: TRBV5-5; j_gene: TRBJ2-5
CDR3aa: ASSIYPNTEAF; v_gene: TRBV19; j_gene: TRBJ1-1
CDR3aa: SVESGVQY; v_gene: TRBV29-1; j_gene: TRBJ2-7
CDR3aa: ASSPRGLPVETQY; v_gene: TRBV13; j_gene: TRBJ2-5
CDR3aa: ASSHPPGLGTDTQY; v_gene: TRBV4-1; j_gene: TRBJ2-3
CDR3aa: ASSRLAGPYNEQF; v_gene: TRBV7-2; j_gene: TRBJ2-1
CDR3aa: ASTKGGDHYGYT; v_gene: TRBV28; j_gene: TRBJ1-2
CDR3aa: ASSEARRPYNEQF; v_gene: TRBV6-1; j_gene: TRBJ2-1
CDR3aa: ASSLEGANTEAF; v_gene: TRBV7-8; j_gene: TRBJ1-1
CDR3aa: ARSPSPLRDRYYEQY; v_gene: TRBV5-3; j_gene: TRBJ2-7
CDR3aa: ASSIKGAKADTQY; v_gene: TRBV19; j_gene: TRBJ2-3
CDR3aa: ASSPTRAGANVLT; v_gene: TRBV11-2; j_gene: TRBJ2-6
CDR3aa: ASSPYTDTQY; v_gene: TRBV18; j_gene: TRBJ2-3
CDR3aa: ASGLVLDSSEAF; v_gene: TRBV12-5; j_gene: TRBJ1-1
CDR3aa: ASSLVLGAKTNEKLF; v_gene: TRBV5-8; j_gene: TRBJ1-4
CDR3aa: ASSSTGSVYGYT; v_gene: TRBV5-1; j_gene: TRBJ1-2
CDR3aa: SVESRVTEAF; v_gene: TRBV29-1; j_gene: TRBJ1-1
CDR3aa: ASSRDRATPEQF; v_gene: TRBV7-2; j_gene: TRBJ2-1
CDR3aa: ASSPGARAGYNEQF; v_gene: TRBV5-1; j_gene: TRBJ2-1
CDR3aa: ASSYSRGFNEQY; v_gene: TRBV6-2/TRBV6-3; j_gene: TRBJ2-7
CDR3aa: ASSRTRNEQF; v_gene: TRBV2; j_gene: TRBJ2-1
CDR3aa: ASTRGYPGGYDEQF; v_gene: TRBV27; j_gene: TRBJ2-1
CDR3aa: ASSQDLEGGLDEQF; v_gene: TRBV14; j_gene: TRBJ2-1
CDR3aa: ASSPRGFGTGELF; v_gene: TRBV18; j_gene: TRBJ2-2
CDR3aa: ALTITGGRTEAF; v_gene: TRBV30; j_gene: TRBJ1-1
CDR3aa: ASSTGQTRRPQH; v_gene: TRBV28; j_gene: TRBJ1-5
CDR3aa: ASRIDRGYNSPLH; v_gene: TRBV19; j_gene: TRBJ1-6
CDR3aa: ASTSGTSSHNEQF; v_gene: TRBV5-1; j_gene: TRBJ2-1
CDR3aa: ASSGLLQGTEAF; v_gene: TRBV2; j_gene: TRBJ1-1
CDR3aa: ASSFRRGWSYEQY; v_gene: TRBV5-6; j_gene: TRBJ2-7